This T cell receptor beta chain derives from a study of T cells in Graves' hyperthyroidism and ophthalmopathy. Study-wide points: Most thyroid clonotypes expanded above 0.001 appeared in blood too.

The PBMCs were taken from around 9 ml of fresh peripheral blood. V shed 5 bases, J shed 7 bases, and the junction held 16 bases outside the gene matches. This CDR3 region has 18 residues. Germline V gives CDR1 MDHEN, CDR2 SYDVKM. Amplified regions were TCR beta CDR3 sequences from RNA transcripts. During a first-round RT-PCR of the TCR CDR3, the HTBI primer set was used. A single record per CDR3 protein comes from TCRdb applying MiXCR to the multiplex PCR reads. The table records fewer than 250,000 distinct CDR3 sequences, 15% to 20% of them present only once. Many counts were recorded for this clonotype. Its antigen remains unidentified.

This receptor was obtained from a woman under 30 with Graves' ophthalmopathy. Sequenced sample: blood. V and J are TRBV28 and TRBJ1-5, with 11 bases identical to TRBD1. CDR3 protein: CASSAQAGTGGSRQPQHF. CDR3 sequence (DNA): TGTGCCAGCAGTGCCCAGGCCGGGACAGGGGGAAGTCGGCAGCCCCAGCATTTT.